Each of the 4 T cell receptor beta chains below was sequenced from the same sample in a study of CD8 T cells in Susac syndrome. An input of about 0.5 to 1 ug of RNA was subjected to reverse transcription using random hexamers. In TCRdb, the immunoSEQ multiplex PCR reads were re-called with MiXCR into one record per CDR3 protein. The data show 150,000 to 200,000 distinct CDR3 sequences, roughly 95% seen once. Material: CD4+ T cells from PBMCs. These receptors were obtained from a human donor with Susac syndrome.

Comments on this clonotype: Compared with germline, one end of the junction differs, possibly owing to a read error. The chain recombines TRBV18 with TRBJ1-3, with D unresolved. CDR1 KGHSH and CDR2 LQKENI come from the germline V gene. The CDR3 spans 13 residues. The CDR3 DNA sequence: TGTGCCAGCTCACAGGACGTGTCCCCGGAGAGGGATTTT. Its protein is CASSQDVSPERDF.

The CDR3, as DNA: TGTGCCAGCAGCCAAGTGGGTAGCGGGGGGCCAGATACGCAGTATTTT. Residues: CASSQVGSGGPDTQYF. V is TRBV3-1 and J is TRBJ2-3, with 10 bases that match TRBD2. The CDR3 is 16 amino acids. Germline loops: CDR1 LGHDT, CDR2 YNNKEL (reference sequence). After removal of 1 base from V and 4 bases from J, the junction contained 5 bases not matched to a gene.

This rearrangement joins TRBV6-6 to TRBJ2-7, with 8 bases aligning to TRBD2. With V trimmed by 5 bases and J by 2 bases, 8 bases remained unmatched. CDR1 is MNHNY, CDR2 SVGAGI, per germline (reference sequence). The CDR3 spans 15 residues. The CDR3 bases are TGTGCCAGCAGTCACACTAGCGGAGACGCCTACGAGCAGTACTTC. Protein sequence: CASSHTSGDAYEQYF.

This clonotype was recorded a few times. The genes are TRBV3-1 and TRBJ1-1; no definite D call. The germline V and J ends were trimmed by 5 bases and 1 base, with 5 bases remaining between them. Per germline, CDR1 LGHDT and CDR2 YNNKEL (reference sequence). This CDR3 comprises 12 residues. CDR3 nucleotide sequence: TGTGCCAGCAGCGAGCGGAACACTGAAGCTTTCTTT. This translates into CASSERNTEAFF. The whole variable domain, filled in from reference TRBV3-1 and TRBJ1-1, reads DTAVSQTPKYLVTQMGNDKSIKCEQNLGHDTMYWYKQDSKKFLKIMFSYNNKELIINETVPNRFSPKSPDKAHLNLHINSLELGDSAVYFCASSERNTEAFFGQGTRLTVV.